This TCR beta chain is drawn from a study of T cell responses to AZD1222 COVID-19 vaccine. The overall study: Investigators merged groups given second doses at roughly 4 or roughly 12 weeks. Study-wide results and limits: Spike-specific TCR breadth rose after two AZD1222 doses, and depth rose as well. Clonal diversity was possibly underestimated, and white British individuals and females predominated among donors.

A remark on this clone: What it recognizes is unknown.

TCRdb's copy holds only in-frame clones and misses some; the assay was immunoSEQ multiplex PCR. The sample shows approximately 110,000 clones, more than 90% of them seen only once. The sequencing used peripheral blood, collected on day 0 of AZD1222 vaccination. This receptor was taken from an adult in good health.

CDR3 amino acids: CASSLGTSGRGTDTQYF. The CDR3 nucleotides read TGTGCCAGCAGCCTCGGGACTAGCGGGAGGGGCACAGATACGCAGTATTTT. This sequence joins TRBV7-2 and TRBJ2-3, with 16 bases matching TRBD2. CDR1 is SGHTA, CDR2 FQGNSA, per germline. Trimming took 5 bases from V and 1 from J; bases not matched to a gene: 3. The CDR3 loop spans 17 amino acids.